A selection of T cell receptor beta chains follows, all from one sample in a study of Tregs in tolerant kidney transplant recipients. Profiling relied on immunoSEQ multiplex PCR, and the TCRdb table lists in-frame clones only, not all of them. The table includes over 50,000 clones, around 83% detected once. Sequenced: CD4+ T cells from blood. These receptors all stem from a human donor in good health. CDR3s include the opening cysteine and the closing phenylalanine or tryptophan. Fields, in order: J gene, D gene, V gene, clone size, CDR3 protein, CDR3 DNA. A D gene is named only where the DNA matches it firmly. The size of a clone is reported for some rows only, either as once, few or many, or as a class for expanded clones.

TRBJ2-1 TRBD2 TRBV2 - CASSEAGLAGVPYNEQFF TGTGCCAGCAGTGAAGCTGGACTAGCGGGAGTCCCCTACAATGAGCAGTTCTTC
TRBJ1-1 - TRBV9 - CASSPRGSVNTEAFF TGTGCCAGCAGCCCCCGGGGCAGTGTGAACACTGAAGCTTTCTTT
TRBJ1-3 - TRBV5-4 - CASSLGGVGNTIYF TGTGCCAGCAGCTTGGGCGGGGTAGGAAACACCATATATTTT
TRBJ1-5 - TRBV2 few CASTAVSNQPQHF TGTGCCAGCACTGCAGTTAGCAATCAGCCCCAGCATTTT
TRBJ1-2 - TRBV10-3 - CAISLERDINYGYTF TGTGCCATCAGCCTGGAACGGGACATCAACTATGGCTACACCTTC
TRBJ2-7 - TRBV7-2 - CASSEGGHIYEQYF TGTGCCAGCAGCGAAGGCGGACACATCTACGAGCAGTACTTC
TRBJ2-1 TRBD2 TRBV19 - CASSETSGSLFF TGTGCCAGTAGTGAGACTAGCGGGAGCCTTTTCTTC
TRBJ2-3 TRBD1 TRBV5-1 - CASSLATGETDTQYF TGCGCCAGCAGCTTGGCGACAGGGGAAACAGATACGCAGTATTTT
TRBJ2-3 - TRBV7-3 few CASSLAPYTDTQYF TGTGCCAGCAGCTTAGCTCCCTACACAGATACGCAGTATTTT
TRBJ2-3 - TRBV6-1 - CASTPGVGTDTQYF TGTGCCAGCACCCCAGGGGTAGGCACAGATACGCAGTATTTT
TRBJ2-2 - TRBV5-1 once CASSLGRLPGSAYTGELFF TGCGCCAGCAGCTTGGGTCGCCTCCCGGGATCAGCGTACACCGGGGAGCTGTTTTTT
TRBJ2-3 - TRBV5-5 few CASSLNRDRKDTQYF TGTGCCAGCAGCTTGAATAGGGACCGCAAAGATACGCAGTATTTT
TRBJ2-7 TRBD1 TRBV2 - CASREDRIYEQYF TGTGCCAGCAGGGAGGACAGGATCTACGAGCAGTACTTC
TRBJ2-2 TRBD2 TRBV2 - CASTGLAGSSTGELFF TGTGCCAGCACTGGGCTAGCGGGGAGCAGCACCGGGGAGCTGTTTTTT
TRBJ2-1 TRBD2 TRBV5-1 - CASARGSGRSYNEQFF TGCGCCAGCGCCCGGGGGAGCGGGAGGTCCTACAATGAGCAGTTCTTC
TRBJ1-2 - TRBV10-3 few CAIRREGYGYTF TGTGCCATACGCAGGGAAGGCTATGGCTACACCTTC
TRBJ2-2 - TRBV7-2 - CASSLDSGMLSGELFF TGTGCCAGCAGCTTAGACTCGGGGATGTTGTCCGGGGAGCTGTTTTTT
TRBJ2-3 TRBD2 TRBV14 few CASSQDQAGRTSGRNLADTQYF TGTGCCAGCAGCCAAGATCAGGCAGGGCGGACTAGCGGGAGGAATTTGGCAGATACGCAGTATTTT
TRBJ2-6 TRBD1 TRBV19 - CASRHRGRTSGANVLTF TGTGCCAGTCGGCACAGGGGGCGAACTTCAGGGGCCAACGTCCTGACTTTC
TRBJ2-5 TRBD1 TRBV4-1 - CASSPIGQGRETQYF TGCGCCAGCAGCCCTATTGGACAGGGACGAGAGACCCAGTACTTC
TRBJ1-1 - TRBV20-1 - CSASSREAFF TGCAGTGCTAGTAGCCGGGAGGCTTTCTTT
TRBJ1-5 TRBD1 TRBV4-3 - CASSQAGGAQHF TGCGCCAGCAGCCAAGCAGGGGGCGCGCAGCATTTT
TRBJ1-2 TRBD1 TRBV5-1 - CASSLGTGDRGGYTF TGCGCCAGCAGCTTGGGCACAGGGGATAGAGGTGGCTACACCTTC
TRBJ2-3 TRBD1 TRBV2 - CASSLDRGSSTDTQYF TGTGCCAGCAGCCTGGACAGGGGTTCTAGCACAGATACGCAGTATTTT
TRBJ1-1 TRBD1 TRBV5-1 - CASSWPTGGLNTEAFF TGCGCCAGCAGCTGGCCGACAGGGGGCTTGAACACTGAAGCTTTCTTT
TRBJ1-3 - TRBV7-9 - CASSLGGGRSGNTIYF TGTGCCAGCAGCTTAGGAGGCGGACGCTCTGGAAACACCATATATTTT
TRBJ2-1 TRBD2 TRBV11-1 once CASSQIPLAGDSSYNEQFF TGTGCCAGCAGCCAAATCCCACTAGCGGGCGATAGCTCCTACAATGAGCAGTTCTTC
TRBJ2-1 - TRBV9 - CASSVAGRIGNEQFF TGTGCCAGCAGCGTGGCAGGGCGGATCGGGAATGAGCAGTTCTTC
TRBJ2-6 TRBD2 TRBV6-5 once CASSQTSGANVLTF TGTGCCAGCAGTCAGACTAGCGGGGCCAACGTCCTGACTTTC
TRBJ1-1 - TRBV19 - CASSISGRLAFF TGTGCCAGTAGTATTTCGGGGCGTCTTGCTTTCTTT
TRBJ1-3 - TRBV5-1 - CASSSRGRHSGNTIYF TGCGCCAGCAGCTCCAGGGGACGCCACTCTGGAAACACCATATATTTT
TRBJ1-2 TRBD1 TRBV6-5 medium-sized CASSYLRTGGGYGYTF TGTGCCAGCAGTTACTTAAGGACAGGGGGCGGGTATGGCTACACCTTC
TRBJ1-5 TRBD1 TRBV4-1 - CASSQEGGLGTAVSNQPQHF TGCGCCAGCAGCCAAGAGGGTGGTCTGGGGACAGCCGTGAGCAATCAGCCCCAGCATTTT
TRBJ1-5 - TRBV7-6 few CASSLTKDQPQHF TGTGCCAGCAGCTTAACAAAGGATCAGCCCCAGCATTTT
TRBJ2-2 TRBD2 TRBV9 - CASSALAGVNTGELFF TGTGCCAGCAGCGCCCTAGCGGGGGTCAACACCGGGGAGCTGTTTTTT
TRBJ1-4 - TRBV9 - CASSVGRIGEKLFF TGTGCCAGCAGCGTAGGCAGAATTGGGGAAAAACTGTTTTTT
TRBJ1-1 - TRBV9 - CASSYTQNTEAFF TGTGCCAGCAGCTACACCCAGAACACTGAAGCTTTCTTT
TRBJ1-2 - TRBV2 - CASSWGRVGNYGYTF TGTGCCAGCAGCTGGGGCAGGGTCGGCAACTATGGCTACACCTTC
TRBJ1-3 - TRBV11-3 once CASSFESESSGNTIYF TGTGCCAGCAGCTTTGAAAGTGAAAGCTCTGGAAACACCATATATTTT
TRBJ2-1 - TRBV14 - CASSQDGRAYNEQFF TGTGCCAGCAGCCAAGATGGTAGGGCATACAATGAGCAGTTCTTC
TRBJ2-1 - TRBV7-8 - CASSSRDPSSYNEQFF TGTGCCAGCAGCTCGAGGGACCCGAGCTCCTACAATGAGCAGTTCTTC
TRBJ2-7 TRBD2 TRBV6-1 few CASSEGRGRGVQYF TGTGCCAGCAGTGAGGGCCGGGGGAGGGGTGTGCAGTACTTC
TRBJ1-1 - TRBV5-1 once CASSLSAGGNTEAFF TGCGCCAGCAGCCTGTCCGCCGGGGGTAACACTGAAGCTTTCTTT
TRBJ1-2 - TRBV4-1 once CASSQEGNGYGYTF TGCGCCAGCAGCCAAGAGGGGAACGGCTATGGCTACACCTTC
TRBJ1-1 TRBD1 TRBV5-4 - CASSRGQGWTEAFF TGTGCCAGCAGCAGAGGACAGGGCTGGACTGAAGCTTTCTTT
TRBJ1-1 - TRBV5-5 - CASNWEGKNTEAFF TGTGCCAGCAACTGGGAGGGTAAAAACACTGAAGCTTTCTTT
TRBJ1-2 - TRBV9 - CASSSTPGVDGYTF TGTGCCAGCAGCTCTACCCCGGGGGTGGATGGCTACACCTTC
TRBJ2-1 TRBD2 TRBV19 - CASTLLLAGGPSEQFF TGTGCCAGTACCCTCCTCCTAGCGGGAGGGCCCAGTGAGCAGTTCTTC
TRBJ2-7 - TRBV7-3 - CASSSLAPSEQYF TGTGCCAGCAGTTCCTTGGCCCCTAGCGAGCAGTACTTC
TRBJ2-3 - TRBV27 - CASSPGEGTDTQYF TGTGCCAGCAGCCCAGGGGAAGGCACAGATACGCAGTATTTT
TRBJ1-4 - TRBV5-1 - CASSFSANEKLFF TGCGCCAGCAGCTTTTCAGCGAATGAAAAACTGTTTTTT
TRBJ2-5 - TRBV29-1 few CSVDTGWEETQYF TGCAGCGTTGATACAGGGTGGGAAGAGACCCAGTACTTC
TRBJ1-1 - TRBV27 - CASSLRAGNTEAFF TGTGCCAGCAGTTTGAGGGCAGGGAACACTGAAGCTTTCTTT